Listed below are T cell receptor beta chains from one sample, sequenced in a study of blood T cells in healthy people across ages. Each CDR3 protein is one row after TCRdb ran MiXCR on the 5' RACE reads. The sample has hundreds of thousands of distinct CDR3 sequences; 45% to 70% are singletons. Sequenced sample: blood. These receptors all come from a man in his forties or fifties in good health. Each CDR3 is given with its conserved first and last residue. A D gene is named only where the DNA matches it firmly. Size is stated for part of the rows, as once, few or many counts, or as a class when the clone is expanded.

CDR3aa: CSASAGRRNQPQHF
CDR3nt: TGCAGTGCTAGTGCCGGGCGTCGGAATCAGCCCCAGCATTTT
abundance: few
v_gene: TRBV20-1
j_gene: TRBJ1-5
d_gene: -

CDR3aa: CSVDVGRGVNEQFF
CDR3nt: TGCAGCGTTGACGTGGGCAGGGGGGTCAATGAGCAGTTCTTC
abundance: few
v_gene: TRBV29-1
j_gene: TRBJ2-1
d_gene: -

CDR3aa: CASSFFPKTGNSPLHF
CDR3nt: TGTGCCAGCAGTTTCTTTCCTAAGACGGGTAATTCACCCCTCCACTTT
abundance: few
v_gene: TRBV12-3/TRBV12-4
j_gene: TRBJ1-6
d_gene: -

CDR3aa: CSVELVGQGGETQYF
CDR3nt: TGCAGCGTTGAATTGGTGGGACAGGGAGGAGAGACCCAGTACTTC
abundance: -
v_gene: TRBV29-1
j_gene: TRBJ2-5
d_gene: TRBD1

CDR3aa: CASSLPRRYQETQYF
CDR3nt: TGTGCCAGCAGCTTGCCCCGGAGGTACCAAGAGACCCAGTACTTC
abundance: -
v_gene: TRBV5-6
j_gene: TRBJ2-5
d_gene: -

CDR3aa: CASSLVHTRGEETQYF
CDR3nt: TGTGCCAGCAGCTTAGTGCACACCCGAGGGGAAGAGACCCAGTACTTC
abundance: -
v_gene: TRBV7-2
j_gene: TRBJ2-5
d_gene: -

CDR3aa: CSAPRDLGSVGSPLHF
CDR3nt: TGCAGTGCGCCCCGGGACCTCGGGTCCGTGGGTTCACCCCTCCACTTT
abundance: -
v_gene: TRBV20-1
j_gene: TRBJ1-6
d_gene: -

CDR3aa: CASSYASGTTYEQYF
CDR3nt: TGTGCCAGCAGTTACGCTAGCGGGACTACCTACGAGCAGTACTTC
abundance: -
v_gene: TRBV27
j_gene: TRBJ2-7
d_gene: TRBD2

CDR3aa: CSARDSGQGRDQPQHF
CDR3nt: TGCAGTGCTAGAGATTCTGGGCAGGGAAGGGATCAGCCCCAGCATTTT
abundance: -
v_gene: TRBV20-1
j_gene: TRBJ1-5
d_gene: -

CDR3aa: CASSLFGQVSSYEQYF
CDR3nt: TGTGCCAGCAGTTTATTCGGCCAGGTGTCGTCCTACGAGCAGTACTTC
abundance: -
v_gene: TRBV28
j_gene: TRBJ2-7
d_gene: -

CDR3aa: CATSRAPPGSEQYF
CDR3nt: TGTGCCACCAGCAGAGCCCCCCCGGGGTCCGAGCAGTACTTC
abundance: -
v_gene: TRBV15
j_gene: TRBJ2-7
d_gene: -

CDR3aa: CASRLSENYGYTF
CDR3nt: TGTGCCAGCAGGTTATCAGAGAACTATGGCTACACCTTC
abundance: -
v_gene: TRBV7-9
j_gene: TRBJ1-2
d_gene: -

CDR3aa: CASSATGVGYNEQFF
CDR3nt: TGTGCCAGCAGCGCGACAGGGGTAGGGTACAATGAGCAGTTCTTC
abundance: few
v_gene: TRBV7-3
j_gene: TRBJ2-1
d_gene: TRBD1

CDR3aa: CSVEATTSSYEQYF
CDR3nt: TGCAGCGTTGAGGCGACTACAAGCTCCTACGAGCAGTACTTC
abundance: -
v_gene: TRBV29-1
j_gene: TRBJ2-7
d_gene: -

CDR3aa: CASTPAASGSSYEQYF
CDR3nt: TGTGCCAGCACCCCGGCTGCTAGCGGGAGCTCCTACGAGCAGTACTTC
abundance: -
v_gene: TRBV6-2/TRBV6-3
j_gene: TRBJ2-7
d_gene: TRBD2

CDR3aa: CASSVAVGGGSTDTQYF
CDR3nt: TGTGCCAGCAGCGTAGCTGTTGGGGGGGGCAGCACAGATACGCAGTATTTT
abundance: few
v_gene: TRBV9
j_gene: TRBJ2-3
d_gene: -

CDR3aa: CASSLTRTSGSRETQYF
CDR3nt: TGTGCCAGCAGCTTGACAAGGACTAGCGGGAGTAGGGAGACCCAGTACTTC
abundance: once
v_gene: TRBV7-2
j_gene: TRBJ2-5
d_gene: TRBD2

CDR3aa: CARLRDALLIEAFF
CDR3nt: TGTGCCCGGCTCCGGGACGCTCTGTTGATTGAAGCTTTCTTT
abundance: -
v_gene: TRBV30
j_gene: TRBJ1-1
d_gene: -

CDR3aa: CAISGREGGYTF
CDR3nt: TGTGCCATCAGTGGACGGGAAGGGGGCTACACCTTC
abundance: -
v_gene: TRBV10-3
j_gene: TRBJ1-2
d_gene: -

CDR3aa: CSAYLPSGKSEETQYF
CDR3nt: TGCAGTGCTTATCTTCCTAGCGGGAAGAGCGAAGAGACCCAGTACTTC
abundance: -
v_gene: TRBV20-1
j_gene: TRBJ2-5
d_gene: TRBD2

CDR3aa: CASGLVISGTSGGPHLLATQYF
CDR3nt: TGTGCTAGTGGTTTGGTGATCTCCGGGACTAGCGGGGGGCCTCACCTTCTCGCGACCCAGTACTTC
abundance: -
v_gene: TRBV12-5
j_gene: TRBJ2-5
d_gene: TRBD2

CDR3aa: CASSFIAGGGDTQYF
CDR3nt: TGTGCCAGCAGCTTCATAGCGGGGGGGGGAGATACGCAGTATTTT
abundance: many
v_gene: TRBV11-2
j_gene: TRBJ2-3
d_gene: TRBD2

CDR3aa: CASSQNAGPSDRSEQYF
CDR3nt: TGTGCCAGCAGCCAAAATGCAGGTCCTAGCGATCGGTCCGAGCAGTACTTC
abundance: -
v_gene: TRBV14
j_gene: TRBJ2-7
d_gene: -

CDR3aa: CASSLHRATDTQYF
CDR3nt: TGTGCCAGCAGCTTACACAGGGCCACAGATACGCAGTATTTT
abundance: -
v_gene: TRBV11-3
j_gene: TRBJ2-3
d_gene: -

CDR3aa: CASSVGAGVRETQYF
CDR3nt: TGTGCCAGCAGCGTAGGAGCGGGAGTACGCGAGACCCAGTACTTC
abundance: few
v_gene: TRBV9
j_gene: TRBJ2-5
d_gene: TRBD2

CDR3aa: CASSSRHLSASGGYNEQFF
CDR3nt: TGTGCCAGCAGTTCCCGCCACCTCAGTGCGAGCGGGGGGTACAATGAGCAGTTCTTC
abundance: few
v_gene: TRBV28
j_gene: TRBJ2-1
d_gene: TRBD2

CDR3aa: CASIGQGNYGYTF
CDR3nt: TGTGCCAGCATAGGACAGGGCAACTATGGCTACACCTTC
abundance: -
v_gene: TRBV2
j_gene: TRBJ1-2
d_gene: TRBD1

CDR3aa: CASSVKADGTEAFF
CDR3nt: TGTGCCAGCAGCGTTAAAGCGGACGGCACTGAAGCTTTCTTT
abundance: -
v_gene: TRBV3-1
j_gene: TRBJ1-1
d_gene: -

CDR3aa: CASSNRQGLSYGYTF
CDR3nt: TGTGCCAGCAGCAATAGACAGGGGTTGAGCTATGGCTACACCTTC
abundance: -
v_gene: TRBV7-2
j_gene: TRBJ1-2
d_gene: TRBD1

CDR3aa: CATSEGHSYEQYF
CDR3nt: TGTGCCACCAGTGAGGGACACTCCTACGAGCAGTACTTC
abundance: -
v_gene: TRBV24-1
j_gene: TRBJ2-7
d_gene: -